Below are 13 T cell receptor beta chains sequenced from a single sample in a study of blood T cells in healthy people across ages. Primers used in a second PCR of roughly 7 to 12 cycles were a sample-barcoded 5' primer and a J-beta primer mix. TCRdb reprocessed the 5' RACE reads with MiXCR, giving one entry per CDR3 protein. The sample carries some 1.4 million distinct CDR3 sequences, about 40% recorded once. The sample comprised blood. Every receptor here comes from a woman under 30 in good health.

J is TRBJ2-3 and V is TRBV9; D gene unclear. The CDR3 extends over 13 amino acids. Germline V CDR1 and CDR2: SGDLS, YYNGEE. Trimming pared 0 bases from V and 3 bases from J, leaving 5 bases between. The CDR3 coding sequence is TGTGCCAGCAGCGTAGGATGGACAGATACGCAGTATTTT. Encoded protein: CASSVGWTDTQYF.

This clonotype showed up just once. The chain uses TRBV6-1 and TRBJ2-3; D not certain. Per the germline V gene, CDR1 is MNHNS and CDR2 is SASEGT. The CDR3 runs 16 residues. The germline V and J ends were trimmed by 3 bases and 4 bases, with 17 bases remaining between them. The CDR3 coding sequence is TGTGCCAGCAGTGAGTTTCAAGTCCCATATCCAGATACGCAGTATTTT. Amino acid sequence: CASSEFQVPYPDTQYF.

This clonotype was observed a few times. This rearrangement joins TRBV6-5 to TRBJ2-1; 9 bases match TRBD2. Trimming took 6 bases from V and 1 from J; bases not matched to a gene: 4. The length of the CDR3 is 15 residues. Per germline, CDR1 MNHEY and CDR2 SVGAGI. The CDR3 is CASRTSGVSYNEQFF. CDR3 DNA: TGTGCCAGCAGGACTAGCGGAGTGTCCTACAATGAGCAGTTCTTC.

This chain links TRBV9 with TRBJ2-3; D not resolved. The CDR3 sequence is 18 residues long. Trimming shortened V by 4 bases and J by 2 bases, and 23 bases separated the two germline ends. CDR1 is SGDLS, CDR2 YYNGEE, per germline. CDR3 loop: CASSPHPDFRTSTDTQYF. The CDR3 coding sequence is TGTGCCAGCAGCCCCCATCCCGACTTCCGAACTTCCACAGATACGCAGTATTTT. The entire variable domain, with the rest obtained from reference TRBV9 and TRBJ2-3, is as follows: DSGVTQTPKHLITATGQRVTLRCSPRSGDLSVYWYQQSLDQGLQFLIQYYNGEERAKGNILERFSAQQFPDLHSELNLSSLELGDSALYFCASSPHPDFRTSTDTQYFGPGTRLTVL.

This rearrangement joins TRBV20-1 to TRBJ2-4; 9 bases agree with TRBD1. Germline loops: CDR1 DFQATT, CDR2 SNEGSKA (reference sequence). The CDR3 sequence is 18 residues long. The trim removed 7 bases at V and 1 base at J, leaving 17 bases unmatched. The CDR3 sequence is CSVMGQGEVIWAKNIQYF. As DNA, the CDR3 is TGCAGTGTAATGGGACAGGGCGAGGTCATATGGGCCAAAAACATTCAGTACTTC.

This clonotype was observed a handful of times. The rearrangement uses TRBV20-1 and TRBJ1-1; D gene uncertain. Germline CDR1 and CDR2: DFQATT and SNEGSKA (reference sequence). Trimming removed 0 bases from V and 4 bases from J, with 15 bases in between. The CDR3 is 15 amino acids. The CDR3 bases are TGCAGTGCTAGAGATGTTCAGGCCTTGGGCACTGAAGCTTTCTTT. This sequence encodes CSARDVQALGTEAFF.

The V and J genes are TRBV14 and TRBJ2-1, with TRBD1 as a possible D gene (6 bases). V dropped 7 bases and J dropped 4 bases, with 17 bases sitting between them. The V gene's germline CDR1 is SGHDN and CDR2 FVKESK. The CDR3 length is 15 residues. The CDR3 sequence: CASKETPGTYNEQFF. CDR3 coding DNA: TGTGCCAGCAAAGAAACCCCTGGGACATACAATGAGCAGTTCTTC.

This clonotype was found a few times. The chain employs TRBV25-1 and TRBJ1-6; tentative D call: TRBD1 (5 bases). The V end lost 5 bases, the J end lost 0 bases, and 14 bases lay between the germline ends. Germline V CDR1 and CDR2: MGHDK, SYGVNS. The CDR3 is made up of 17 amino acids. DNA for the CDR3: TGTGCCAGCAGTACCGTAGCCGGGGGCTCCTATAATTCACCCCTCCACTTT. Its protein is CASSTVAGGSYNSPLHF.

The chain links TRBV25-1 to TRBJ1-2; no definite D call. The V gene lost 10 bases and the J gene lost 4 bases, with 16 bases spanning the gap. Germline CDR1 and CDR2: MGHDK and SYGVNS. This CDR3 contains 13 residues. CDR3 residues: CATRIPGGYGYTF. For the CDR3, the DNA is TGTGCCACCCGAATCCCAGGTGGCTATGGCTACACCTTC.

In DNA form, the CDR3 reads TGCAGTGCTAGAAGGGGTAGCGGGAGTCTAAGAGAGACCCAGTACTTC. Amino acids: CSARRGSGSLRETQYF. The chain joins TRBV20-1 to TRBJ2-5; 9 bases fit TRBD2. Germline loops: CDR1 DFQATT, CDR2 SNEGSKA (reference sequence). The CDR3 length is 16 residues. The trim removed 2 bases at V and 4 bases at J, leaving 11 bases unmatched.

The chain links TRBV18 to TRBJ2-1; 8 positions agree with TRBD2. V dropped 3 bases and J dropped 4; count of bases not matched to a gene: 5. From germline, CDR1 is KGHSH and CDR2 LQKENI. This CDR3 comprises 15 residues. The CDR3 loop reads CASSPGTSLYNEQFF. Here the CDR3 DNA reads TGTGCCAGCTCACCGGGGACTAGTTTGTACAATGAGCAGTTCTTC.

This clonotype was detected only a few times. This chain uses TRBV6-5 with TRBJ1-6; a possible D gene is TRBD1 (5 bases). Trimming cost V 2 bases and J 5 bases, with 10 bases left between them. The CDR3 spans 15 residues. The germline V gene encodes CDR1 MNHEY and CDR2 SVGAGI. The CDR3 is CASSYRGANNSPLHF. DNA for the CDR3: TGTGCCAGCAGTTACAGGGGCGCAAATAATTCACCCCTCCACTTT.

This clonotype came up a few times. The chain employs TRBV2 and TRBJ2-3; TRBD2 matches at 7 bases. CDR3 length: 13 residues. Germline loops: CDR1 SNHLY, CDR2 FYNNEI. V dropped 7 bases and J dropped 4; count of bases not matched to a gene: 5. The CDR3 loop is CASKRGESDTQYF. As DNA, the CDR3 is TGTGCCAGCAAACGGGGGGAGTCAGATACGCAGTATTTT.